The T cell receptor (beta chain) under discussion was sequenced for a study of immunodeficiency (dated by TCRdb to between 2018 and 2021). About the investigation overall: To search for oligoclonality and VDJ recombination defects, the researchers carried out a repertoire analysis. The research as a whole found: In the entropy comparisons of patients versus healthy controls, patients were shown as n=3 (open circles), and an effect on thymic development was only suggested as possible. Compared with control CD8+ T cells, patient CD8+ T cells had restricted TRB V-J pairing and reduced productive entropy. Based on top-100 and total clonotype frequencies, severe oligoclonality showed up in patient CD8+ T cells, whereas patient CD4+ T cells did not show severe oligoclonality.

Turning to this clone: The specificity of this receptor is unknown. The record has no base qualities; no much larger clone is one base away.

Before TCR sequencing, CD3+CD8+ T cells were sorted from fresh PBMCs. Genomic DNA was isolated using the QIAamp DNA Blood Mini Kit and then sent out for immunoSEQ repertoire analysis. A standard quantity of genomic DNA template was used for amplification of CDR3 regions by multiplex PCR. The PCR products underwent sequencing on an Illumina platform. Per the original workflow: Sequences were aligned to a reference, with V, D and J gene definitions taken from IMGT. A nearest-neighbor clustering algorithm merged closely related sequences to remove PCR and sequencing errors. V, D and J usage in productive unique and total sequences was analyzed using ImmunoSEQ Analyzer tools and R version 3.6.1. TCRdb took this table from immuneACCESS and kept in-frame rearrangements with V and J called. Such tables lack part of the clones; where checked against another copy, unresolved V genes explain under half of the gap, and the rest is unexplained. The V and J calls and the clone size are those of that table, but D and trimming were determined from the DNA. This sample gives roughly 1,200 clones in total; nearly 95% of them show up just once. The ten most abundant clones make up roughly 1.5% of the sample.

Per the germline V gene, SGDLS is the CDR1 and YYNGEE is the CDR2. The CDR3 numbers 16 residues from cysteine through phenylalanine. CDR3 DNA only is kept here, 48 bases in frame from base 1. The junction shows trimming of 3 bases on V and 4 bases on J, and the gene matches do not reach 9 bases of it. This sequence uses TRBV9 and TRBJ2-7, and 11 bases in between align with TRBD2. This TCR was sampled from a female donor. Sequencing used CD8+ T cells from blood. The CDR3 in this case is CASSAGASGRFYEQYF. The nucleotides are TGTGCCAGCAGCGCGGGGGCTAGCGGGAGGTTTTACGAGCAGTACTTC. Joined to the reference TRBV9 and TRBJ2-7 proteins, this CDR3 gives the full variable domain: DSGVTQTPKHLITATGQRVTLRCSPRSGDLSVYWYQQSLDQGLQFLIQYYNGEERAKGNILERFSAQQFPDLHSELNLSSLELGDSALYFCASSAGASGRFYEQYFGPGTRLTVT.